One sample yielded the 32 T cell receptor beta chains listed below, sequenced in a study of cytomegalovirus exposure and HLA in healthy donors. 13 Jbeta primers and 60 Vbeta primers were used for the PCR. TCRdb's copy holds only in-frame clones and misses some; the assay was immunoSEQ multiplex PCR. The sample carries about 120,000 clones, about 80% recorded once. The sequencing input was PBMCs. Receptor source: a woman in her fifties or sixties in good health and CMV-seronegative.

The chain uses TRBV9 and TRBJ1-1; tentative D call: TRBD1 (5 bases). Germline V gene sequence: CDR1 SGDLS, CDR2 YYNGEE. This CDR3 spans 15 amino acids. Trimming took off 5 bases at V and 6 bases at J, with 20 bases between the two ends. CDR3 in amino acids: CASSSEMSGGAEAFF. CDR3 nucleotide sequence: TGTGCCAGCAGTAGCGAAATGTCGGGGGGAGCTGAAGCTTTCTTT. Filled out from reference TRBV9 and TRBJ1-1, the complete variable domain reads DSGVTQTPKHLITATGQRVTLRCSPRSGDLSVYWYQQSLDQGLQFLIQYYNGEERAKGNILERFSAQQFPDLHSELNLSSLELGDSALYFCASSSEMSGGAEAFFGQGTRLTVV.

The chain carries TRBV9 and TRBJ2-1, with D perhaps matching TRBD2 (5 bases). Germline V gene lookup returns CDR1 SGDLS and CDR2 YYNGEE. V was trimmed by 0 bases and J by 0 bases, leaving 10 bases between them. This CDR3 spans 16 amino acids. CDR3 in DNA: TGTGCCAGCAGCGTAGGAGGGTATACCTCCTACAATGAGCAGTTCTTC. Its translation is CASSVGGYTSYNEQFF.

Of note for this clone: The identical CDR3 is also encoded by other nucleotide sequences in the sample. The CDR3 DNA reads as TGTGCCAGTAGCGAGGGAGCCAGCGGGAGTTACGAGCAGTACTTC. Protein: CASSEGASGSYEQYF. This sequence joins TRBV19 and TRBJ2-7, with 8 bases lining up with TRBD2. There are 15 residues in the CDR3. V shed 6 bases, J shed 4 bases, and the junction held 11 bases outside the gene matches. CDR1 and CDR2 (germline): LNHDA, SQIVND (reference sequence).

The chain combines TRBV19 with TRBJ2-1; no definite D call. The V gene's germline CDR1 is LNHDA and CDR2 SQIVND (reference sequence). The length of the CDR3 is 15 residues. V gave up 6 bases and J gave up 0 bases, with 12 bases separating them. The CDR3 is CASSLLSYSYNEQFF. The CDR3 coding sequence is TGTGCCAGTAGCCTCCTTTCTTACTCCTACAATGAGCAGTTCTTC. Variable domain in full (rest from reference TRBV19 and TRBJ2-1): DGGITQSPKYLFRKEGQNVTLSCEQNLNHDAMYWYRQDPGQGLRLIYYSQIVNDFQKGDIAEGYSVSREKKESFPLTVTSAQKNPTAFYLCASSLLSYSYNEQFFGPGTRLTVL.

This chain links TRBV7-2 with TRBJ1-1; TRBD1 agrees at 9 bases. Germline CDR1 is SGHTA and CDR2 is FQGNSA. Trimming cost V 5 bases and J 5 bases; bases outside gene matches: 6. There are 14 residues in the CDR3. CDR3: CASSTDRGVTEAFF. In DNA, the CDR3 is TGTGCCAGCAGCACGGACAGGGGAGTGACTGAAGCTTTCTTT.

This clone was found once. The chain has TRBV10-3 and TRBJ1-5, with no clear D. The V end was cut by 7 bases, the J end by 0 bases, with 10 bases between. The CDR3 length is 14 residues. Germline loops: CDR1 ENHRY, CDR2 SYGVKD. CDR3: CAIIMTDSNQPQHF. The CDR3 coding sequence is TGTGCCATCATTATGACTGATAGCAATCAGCCCCAGCATTTT.

V and J are TRBV5-1 and TRBJ2-5; TRBD2 matches 12 bases. This CDR3 has 16 amino acids. The junction had 4 bases not matched to a gene; V was cut back by 3 bases and J by 1 base. Germline lookup yields CDR1 SGHRS and CDR2 YFSETQ. The CDR3 region is CASSSQTSGSQETQYF. The CDR3 DNA follows: TGCGCCAGCAGCTCACAGACTAGCGGGAGCCAAGAGACCCAGTACTTC.

The V call is TRBV6-6, the J call TRBJ1-4; a weak D match, TRBD1 (6 bases). The V end was cut by 4 bases, the J end by 6 bases, with 12 bases between. Germline CDR1 is MNHNY and CDR2 is SVGAGI (reference sequence). CDR3 length equals 14 residues. The CDR3 reads CASSSVRGDEKLFF. For the CDR3, the DNA is TGTGCCAGCAGTTCCGTCAGGGGAGATGAAAAACTGTTTTTT.

The V gene is TRBV15, the J gene TRBJ2-7; unclear D gene. This CDR3 has 12 amino acids. V was clipped by 0 bases and J by 4 bases, with 4 bases between them. Per germline, CDR1 LNHNV and CDR2 YYDKDF (reference sequence). This chain's CDR3 is CATSRDEYEQYF. Here the CDR3 DNA reads TGTGCCACCAGCAGAGATGAGTACGAGCAGTACTTC. Full variable domain (outside the CDR3, taken from reference TRBV15 and TRBJ2-7): DAMVIQNPRYQVTQFGKPVTLSCSQTLNHNVMYWYQQKSSQAPKLLFHYYDKDFNNEADTPDNFQSRRPNTSFCFLDIRSPGLGDTAMYLCATSRDEYEQYFGPGTRLTVT.

In nucleotides, the CDR3 is TGTGCCAGCTCACCACAGTATGGGTCCGAGGGTGAGCAGTTCTTC. It is translated as CASSPQYGSEGEQFF. The chain uses TRBV18 and TRBJ2-1; D perhaps matches TRBD2 (5 bases). The CDR3 sequence is 15 residues long. CDR1 and CDR2 (germline): KGHSH, LQKENI. With 1 base removed from V and 9 bases from J, the gap between germline ends came to 16 bases.

V usage is TRBV5-4 and J usage is TRBJ1-1, with D possibly matching TRBD1 (6 bases). Trimming took 1 base from V and 5 from J, leaving 6 bases between them. The germline CDR1 and CDR2 sequences are SGHNT and YYREEE (reference sequence). This CDR3 has 12 amino acids. The CDR3 reads CASSLTGTEAFF. The CDR3, as DNA: TGTGCCAGCAGCTTGACAGGGACTGAAGCTTTCTTT.

This rearrangement joins TRBV29-1 to TRBJ2-1; 11 bases align to TRBD1. Germline V gene lookup returns CDR1 SQVTM and CDR2 ANQGSEA. The ends lost 3 bases at V and 4 bases at J; junction bases unmatched: 5. This CDR3 is built from 15 residues. CDR3 DNA sequence: TGCAGCGTTGAGGGACAGGGGGGAAGGTACAATGAGCAGTTCTTC. This sequence encodes CSVEGQGGRYNEQFF.

This clone was recorded once. The chain links TRBV10-1 to TRBJ2-7; D not certain. Germline V gene data show CDR1 as WNHNN and CDR2 as SYGVQD (reference sequence). Trimming removed 4 bases from V and 2 bases from J, with 9 bases in between. The CDR3 has 13 amino acids. The CDR3 nucleotides read TGCGCCAGCAGTGGTACTAAGACCTACGAGCAGTACTTC. Protein: CASSGTKTYEQYF.

This chain links TRBV6-1 with TRBJ2-5; TRBD2 might be the D (6 bases). Trimming removed 4 bases at V and 11 bases at J, with 20 bases between. The CDR3 extends over 14 amino acids. Germline lookup yields CDR1 MNHNS and CDR2 SASEGT. CDR3 residues: CASSGTTRNREQYF. CDR3 nucleotides: TGTGCCAGCAGTGGGACTACAAGGAATCGGGAGCAGTACTTC.

This clone has just one count. This chain uses TRBV19 with TRBJ1-3; possibly TRBD1 for D (5 bases). Looked up from germline, CDR1 is LNHDA and CDR2 is SQIVND (reference sequence). The V end lost 5 bases, the J end lost 0 bases, and 11 bases lay between the germline ends. The CDR3 totals 15 residues. The CDR3 loop is CASSPRQNSGNTIYF. The CDR3, as DNA: TGTGCCAGTAGTCCCCGACAGAACTCTGGAAACACCATATATTTT.

The chain uses TRBV30 and TRBJ1-1; the D is unclear. CDR1 is GTSNPN and CDR2 is SVGIG in the germline V gene (reference sequence). V lost 4 bases and J lost 0, with 15 bases in between. The CDR3 sequence is 15 residues long. The CDR3 sequence: CAWTTRNLMNTEAFF. The CDR3 nucleotides are TGTGCCTGGACGACCAGGAACCTAATGAACACTGAAGCTTTCTTT.

The chain carries TRBV6-5 and TRBJ1-1; 9 nucleotides line up with TRBD1. Losses at the gene ends were 6 bases for V and 2 bases for J; bases not matched to a gene: 4. Germline lookup yields CDR1 MNHEY and CDR2 SVGAGI. The CDR3 covers 14 residues. The DNA for the CDR3 is TGTGCCAGCAGGCGGACAGGGGCTAACACTGAAGCTTTCTTT. Residues: CASRRTGANTEAFF.

In this sample, this clone turned up once. V and J are TRBV2 and TRBJ1-2; TRBD1 is a possible D gene (5 bases). There are 13 residues in the CDR3. The germline gives CDR1 SNHLY, CDR2 FYNNEI. Trimming removed 1 base from V and 5 bases from J, with 8 bases in between. The CDR3 loop is CASSEGQGYGYTF. In nucleotides, the CDR3 is TGTGCCAGCAGTGAAGGGCAGGGTTATGGCTACACCTTC.

This chain links TRBV28 with TRBJ2-5; 10 positions agree with TRBD2. The junction had 8 bases not matched to a gene; V was cut back by 5 bases and J by 2 bases. The CDR3 consists of 16 residues. Germline assignment: CDR1 MDHEN and CDR2 SYDVKM. The CDR3 region is CASSTELAGPQETQYF. The CDR3 DNA reads TGTGCCAGCAGTACCGAACTAGCGGGACCACAAGAGACCCAGTACTTC.

This clone was recorded only once. V is TRBV29-1 and J is TRBJ2-7, with D perhaps matching TRBD2 (6 bases). With 6 bases removed from V and 9 bases from J, the gap between germline ends came to 12 bases. The CDR3 has 10 residues. CDR1 is SQVTM, CDR2 ANQGSEA, per germline. Here the CDR3 reads CSVTTRRQYF. In nucleotides, the CDR3 is TGCAGCGTCACGACTAGAAGGCAGTACTTC.

V is TRBV9 and J is TRBJ2-2, with D tentatively TRBD2 (5 bases). Trimming stripped 5 bases from V and 7 bases from J, with 15 bases between. From germline, CDR1 is SGDLS and CDR2 YYNGEE. This CDR3 spans 14 amino acids. The CDR3 bases are TGTGCCAGCAGTTGGATACTAGAGGGCGGGGAGCTGTTTTTT. This gives the protein CASSWILEGGELFF.

This clone was seen more than once but under ten times. The chain couples TRBV14 to TRBJ2-1; no firm D call. V shed 4 bases and J shed 9 bases, with 10 bases lying between them. The germline V gene has CDR1 SGHDN and CDR2 FVKESK. The CDR3 covers 12 residues. CDR3 protein: CASSPSRVEQFF. The CDR3, as DNA: TGTGCCAGCAGCCCGTCCCGAGTTGAGCAGTTCTTC.

The CDR3: CAIKSITGLNTEAFF. The CDR3 nucleotides are TGTGCCATCAAGTCGATCACAGGATTGAACACTGAAGCTTTCTTT. The rearrangement joins TRBV10-3 to TRBJ1-1; D is perhaps TRBD1 (5 bases). The V end lost 7 bases, the J end lost 0 bases, and 15 bases lay between the germline ends. The germline gives CDR1 ENHRY, CDR2 SYGVKD. The CDR3 length is 15 residues.

The rearrangement joins TRBV27 to TRBJ2-3; 11 bases are shared with TRBD2. Germline CDR1 and CDR2: MNHEY and SMNVEV (reference sequence). With 6 bases clipped from V and 0 bases from J, the junction kept 5 bases outside the gene matches. This CDR3 is 16 amino acids long. CDR3 in amino acids: CASSLRLAGSTDTQYF. Written as DNA, the CDR3 is TGTGCCAGCAGCTTGAGACTAGCGGGGAGCACAGATACGCAGTATTTT.

This clone was observed a handful of times. At one boundary the junction diverges from the germline segment, which might be a read error. The chain has TRBV7-9 and TRBJ1-6; no definite D call. Germline loops: CDR1 SEHNR, CDR2 FQNEAQ (reference sequence). The length of the CDR3 is 17 residues. The CDR3 DNA sequence: TGTTCCAGCAGCTTGACGTCGTGGAGGGCCAATAATTCACCCCTCCACTTT. This encodes CSSSLTSWRANNSPLHF.

The chain joins TRBV6-5 to TRBJ2-1; maybe TRBD2 (5 bases). This CDR3 region has 14 residues. Deletions cut 2 bases from V and 5 bases from J, with 10 bases between. CDR1 and CDR2 (germline): MNHEY, SVGAGI. In DNA, the CDR3 is TGTGCCAGCAGTTACGTGTTTAGCGACAATGAGCAGTTCTTC. Translated: CASSYVFSDNEQFF.

V gene TRBV7-2 combines with J gene TRBJ2-1; TRBD2 matches 8 bases. The CDR3 has 16 residues. V gave up 5 bases and J gave up 7 bases; unmatched junction bases: 13. CDR1 and CDR2 (germline): SGHTA, FQGNSA. The CDR3 nucleotides are TGTGCCAGCAGCGCGCAGGGAGTAGCTAGCGGGAATGAGCAGTTCTTC. Protein product: CASSAQGVASGNEQFF. The full variable domain, rest sourced from reference TRBV7-2 and TRBJ2-1, is GAGVSQSPSNKVTEKGKDVELRCDPISGHTALYWYRQSLGQGLEFLIYFQGNSAPDKSGLPSDRFSAERTGGSVSTLTIQRTQQEDSAVYLCASSAQGVASGNEQFFGPGTRLTVL.

The rearrangement links TRBV30 to TRBJ1-5; D unresolved. The CDR3 is 15 residues long. The V gene's germline CDR1 is GTSNPN and CDR2 SVGIG (reference sequence). Trimming removed 3 bases from V and 3 bases from J, with 15 bases in between. CDR3 DNA: TGTGCCTGGAGCCCTCGGGGATCGGTCAATCAGCCCCAGCATTTT. Amino acid sequence: CAWSPRGSVNQPQHF. Full variable domain (outside the CDR3, taken from reference TRBV30 and TRBJ1-5): SQTIHQWPATLVQPVGSPLSLECTVEGTSNPNLYWYRQAAGRGLQLLFYSVGIGQISSEVPQNLSASRPQDRQFILSSKKLLLSDSGFYLCAWSPRGSVNQPQHFGDGTRLSIL.

The chain has TRBV11-2 and TRBJ2-1; the match to TRBD2 covers 10 bases. V was clipped by 5 bases and J by 5 bases; unmatched bases: 12. Germline CDR1 reads SGHAT; CDR2 reads FQNNGV. The CDR3 has 17 amino acids. The CDR3, as DNA: TGTGCCAGCAGCGCCCGGACTAGCGGTTACGATAACAATGAGCAGTTCTTC. The encoded protein is CASSARTSGYDNNEQFF. Using reference TRBV11-2 and TRBJ2-1 for the parts outside the CDR3, the full variable domain is EAGVAQSPRYKIIEKRQSVAFWCNPISGHATLYWYQQILGQGPKLLIQFQNNGVVDDSQLPKDRFSAERLKGVDSTLKIQPAKLEDSAVYLCASSARTSGYDNNEQFFGPGTRLTVL.

In DNA form, the CDR3 reads TGTGCCAGCTCACCACTTCAGGGAACACTATCAACTAATGAAAAACTGTTTTTT. Protein: CASSPLQGTLSTNEKLFF. The chain couples TRBV18 to TRBJ1-4; D possibly corresponds to TRBD1 (5 bases). Germline lookup yields CDR1 KGHSH and CDR2 LQKENI. The length of the CDR3 is 18 residues. V shed 1 base and J shed 0 bases, with 15 bases lying between them.

This clone was counted only a few times. The chain recombines TRBV29-1 with TRBJ2-3; a possible D gene is TRBD1 (5 bases). The CDR3 spans 14 residues. V was cut by 5 bases and J by 5 bases, with 17 bases left in between. CDR1 is SQVTM, CDR2 ANQGSEA, per germline. The CDR3: CSVRAGLRGDTQYF. CDR3 DNA: TGCAGCGTTCGAGCAGGGCTCCGCGGAGATACGCAGTATTTT.

This chain joins TRBV5-4 and TRBJ2-1; D uncertain. V was clipped by 4 bases and J by 0 bases, with 11 bases between them. The CDR3 is 15 amino acids. The germline gives CDR1 SGHNT, CDR2 YYREEE (reference sequence). For the CDR3, the DNA is TGTGCCAGCAGCCCCACTCCGAGCTCCTACAATGAGCAGTTCTTC. This codes for CASSPTPSSYNEQFF.